The 9 T cell receptor beta chains listed next were all sequenced from one sample in a study of Graves' ophthalmopathy and Graves' hyperthyroidism. CDR3 regions of TCR beta were amplified from RNA transcripts. In the first round, RT-PCR was carried out with HTBI primers, and a multiplex PCR formed the second round. TCRdb analysed the multiplex PCR reads with MiXCR anew, one entry per CDR3 protein. The sample contains fewer than 400,000 distinct CDR3 sequences, around 19% of which appear only once. The material sequenced was peripheral blood. The source of these receptors is a woman aged 18 to 35 with Graves' ophthalmopathy.

This clonotype has at least ten counts. The chain uses TRBV18 and TRBJ2-7; the match to TRBD1 covers 8 bases. The ends lost 2 bases at V and 6 bases at J; junction bases unmatched: 3. Germline CDR1 KGHSH, CDR2 LQKENI. There are 13 residues in the CDR3. The CDR3 bases are TGTGCCAGCTCACCAACGGACAGGGCCGAGCAGTACTTC. Translating it yields CASSPTDRAEQYF.

This clonotype came up many times. The chain uses TRBV6-5 and TRBJ1-5, with TRBD1 matching over 11 bases. Trimming took 2 bases from V and 9 from J; bases not matched to a gene: 12. CDR3 length: 17 residues. CDR1 and CDR2 (germline): MNHEY, SVGAGI. The CDR3 loop is CASSYLQPGQGDLPQHF. The DNA for the CDR3 is TGTGCCAGCAGTTACCTCCAGCCGGGACAGGGGGACTTGCCCCAGCATTTT.

The table lists this clonotype with many counts. The rearrangement uses TRBV18 and TRBJ1-1, with D unclear. Deletions cut 3 bases from V and 1 base from J, with 6 bases between. Germline loops: CDR1 KGHSH, CDR2 LQKENI. The CDR3 is 13 amino acids. For the CDR3, the DNA is TGTGCCAGCTCACCTCCGACGAACACTGAAGCTTTCTTT. Amino acid sequence: CASSPPTNTEAFF.

The table lists this clonotype with many counts. The CDR3 is CASSQALGSHGELFF. CDR3 bases: TGCGCCAGCAGCCAAGCATTGGGGTCCCACGGGGAGCTGTTTTTT. The chain has TRBV4-1 and TRBJ2-2, with D unclear. Deletions cut 1 base from V and 7 bases from J, with 13 bases between. CDR1 and CDR2 (germline): MGHRA, YSYEKL. The CDR3 extends over 15 amino acids.

The chain recombines TRBV19 with TRBJ2-4; tentative D call: TRBD1 (6 bases). The germline V gene has CDR1 LNHDA and CDR2 SQIVND (reference sequence). This CDR3 region has 18 residues. V was trimmed by 3 bases and J by 0 bases, leaving 18 bases between them. CDR3 DNA: TGTGCCAGTAGTATCAGGGGCTCTGAACAAGTAGCCAAAAACATTCAGTACTTC. The encoded protein is CASSIRGSEQVAKNIQYF.

This clonotype was seen at least ten times. This chain uses TRBV28 with TRBJ2-4; 7 bases match TRBD2. Trimming took 1 base from V and 9 from J; bases not matched to a gene: 15. Germline lookup yields CDR1 MDHEN and CDR2 SYDVKM. This CDR3 is built from 17 residues. CDR3 sequence (DNA): TGTGCCAGCAGTTTATTAGCCTGGGAGGGAAAGGCGGCCATTCAGTACTTC. The encoded protein is CASSLLAWEGKAAIQYF.

A few counts support this clonotype. The J gene is TRBJ2-1, the V gene TRBV20-1, with 8 positions matching TRBD2. V lost 5 bases and J lost 6; bases outside the gene matches: 30. This CDR3 is 21 amino acids long. Germline CDR1 is DFQATT and CDR2 is SNEGSKA (reference sequence). The CDR3 DNA sequence: TGCAGTGCTCCCCCAGCGGGGGACCCGGGACTAGGGCTCTTCCGTAGCAATGAGCAGTTCTTC. Translation gives CSAPPAGDPGLGLFRSNEQFF.

The rearrangement joins TRBV25-1 to TRBJ1-1, with a tentative D call TRBD1 (6 bases). CDR3 length equals 15 residues. Trimming stripped 3 bases from V and 0 bases from J, with 11 bases between. Germline CDR1 reads MGHDK; CDR2 reads SYGVNS. The CDR3 here is CASSEASGVNTEAFF. In DNA, the CDR3 is TGTGCCAGCAGTGAGGCGTCAGGGGTGAACACTGAAGCTTTCTTT.

This clonotype came up many times. This chain links TRBV19 with TRBJ1-5; D is possibly TRBD1 (6 bases). The germline V gene has CDR1 LNHDA and CDR2 SQIVND (reference sequence). This CDR3 is 16 amino acids long. V was pared by 2 bases and J by 2 bases, with 13 bases between. In DNA form, the CDR3 reads TGTGCCAGTAGTATAAGTGGCAGGGGTGGCAATCAGCCCCAGCATTTT. Protein sequence: CASSISGRGGNQPQHF.